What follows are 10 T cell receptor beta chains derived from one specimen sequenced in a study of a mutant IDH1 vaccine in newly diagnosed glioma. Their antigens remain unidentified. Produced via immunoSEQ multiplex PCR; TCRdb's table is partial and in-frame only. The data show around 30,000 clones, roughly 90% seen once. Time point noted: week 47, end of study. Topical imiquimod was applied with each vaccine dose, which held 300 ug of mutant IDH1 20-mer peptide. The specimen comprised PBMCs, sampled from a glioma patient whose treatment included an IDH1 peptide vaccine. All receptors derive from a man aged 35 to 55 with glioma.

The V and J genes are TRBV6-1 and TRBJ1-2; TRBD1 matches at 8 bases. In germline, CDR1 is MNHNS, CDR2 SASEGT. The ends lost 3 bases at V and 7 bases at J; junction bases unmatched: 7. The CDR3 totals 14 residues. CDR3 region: CASSEDRDRAGYTF. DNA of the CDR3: TGTGCCAGCAGTGAGGACAGGGACCGGGCTGGCTACACCTTC.

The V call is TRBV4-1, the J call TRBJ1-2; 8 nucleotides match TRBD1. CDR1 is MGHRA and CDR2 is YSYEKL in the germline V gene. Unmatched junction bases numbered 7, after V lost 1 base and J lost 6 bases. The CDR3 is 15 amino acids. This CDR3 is CASSQGDRIVNGYTF. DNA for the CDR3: TGCGCCAGCAGCCAAGGGGACAGGATAGTTAATGGCTACACCTTC.

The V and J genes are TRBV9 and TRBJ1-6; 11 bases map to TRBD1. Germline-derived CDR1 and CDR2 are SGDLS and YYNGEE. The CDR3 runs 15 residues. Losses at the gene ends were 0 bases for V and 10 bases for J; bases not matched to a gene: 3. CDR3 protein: CASSVDGTGGSPLHF. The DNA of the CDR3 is TGTGCCAGCAGCGTAGATGGGACAGGGGGGTCACCCCTCCACTTT.

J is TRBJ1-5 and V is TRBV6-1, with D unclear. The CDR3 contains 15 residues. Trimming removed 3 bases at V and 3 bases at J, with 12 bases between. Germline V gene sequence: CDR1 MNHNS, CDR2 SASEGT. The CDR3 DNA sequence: TGTGCCAGCAGTGAGCAGCGAGTAACCAATCAGCCCCAGCATTTT. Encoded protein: CASSEQRVTNQPQHF.

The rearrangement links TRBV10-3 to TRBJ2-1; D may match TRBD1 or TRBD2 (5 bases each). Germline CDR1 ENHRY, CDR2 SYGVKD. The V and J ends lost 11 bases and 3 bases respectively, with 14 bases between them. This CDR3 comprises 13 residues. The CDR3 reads CAHRDGVYNEQFF. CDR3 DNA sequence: TGTGCCCACCGGGACGGAGTCTACAATGAGCAGTTCTTC.

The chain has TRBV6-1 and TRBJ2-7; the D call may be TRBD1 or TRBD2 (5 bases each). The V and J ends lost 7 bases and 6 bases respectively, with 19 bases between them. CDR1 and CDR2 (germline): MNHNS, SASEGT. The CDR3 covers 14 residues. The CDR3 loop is CASTLGTIKGEQYF. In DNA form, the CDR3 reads TGTGCCAGCACCCTTGGGACCATCAAAGGCGAGCAGTACTTC.

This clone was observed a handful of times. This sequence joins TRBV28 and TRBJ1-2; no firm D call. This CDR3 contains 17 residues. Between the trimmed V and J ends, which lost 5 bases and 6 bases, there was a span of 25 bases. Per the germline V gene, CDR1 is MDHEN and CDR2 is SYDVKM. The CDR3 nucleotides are TGTGCCAGCAGTAAATGGGCCGTCAAGTCCATTGGCGATGGCTACACCTTC. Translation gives CASSKWAVKSIGDGYTF.

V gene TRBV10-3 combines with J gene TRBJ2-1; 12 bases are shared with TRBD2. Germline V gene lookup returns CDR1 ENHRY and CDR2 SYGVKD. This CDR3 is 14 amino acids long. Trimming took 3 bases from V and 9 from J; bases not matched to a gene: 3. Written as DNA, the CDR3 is TGTGCCATCAGTGAAGGACTAGCGGGGTCTGAGCAGTTCTTC. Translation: CAISEGLAGSEQFF.

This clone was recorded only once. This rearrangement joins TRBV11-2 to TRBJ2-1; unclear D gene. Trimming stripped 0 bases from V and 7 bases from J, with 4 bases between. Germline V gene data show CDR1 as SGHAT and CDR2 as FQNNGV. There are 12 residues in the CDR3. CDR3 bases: TGTGCCAGCAGCTTAGATCGGAATGAGCAGTTCTTC. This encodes CASSLDRNEQFF.

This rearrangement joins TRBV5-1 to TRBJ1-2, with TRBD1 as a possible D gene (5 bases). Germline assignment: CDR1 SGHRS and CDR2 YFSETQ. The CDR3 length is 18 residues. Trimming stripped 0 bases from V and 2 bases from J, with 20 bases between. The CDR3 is CASSLASGGQGGNYGYTF. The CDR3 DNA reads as TGCGCCAGCAGCTTGGCCAGTGGAGGGCAGGGAGGGAACTATGGCTACACCTTC.